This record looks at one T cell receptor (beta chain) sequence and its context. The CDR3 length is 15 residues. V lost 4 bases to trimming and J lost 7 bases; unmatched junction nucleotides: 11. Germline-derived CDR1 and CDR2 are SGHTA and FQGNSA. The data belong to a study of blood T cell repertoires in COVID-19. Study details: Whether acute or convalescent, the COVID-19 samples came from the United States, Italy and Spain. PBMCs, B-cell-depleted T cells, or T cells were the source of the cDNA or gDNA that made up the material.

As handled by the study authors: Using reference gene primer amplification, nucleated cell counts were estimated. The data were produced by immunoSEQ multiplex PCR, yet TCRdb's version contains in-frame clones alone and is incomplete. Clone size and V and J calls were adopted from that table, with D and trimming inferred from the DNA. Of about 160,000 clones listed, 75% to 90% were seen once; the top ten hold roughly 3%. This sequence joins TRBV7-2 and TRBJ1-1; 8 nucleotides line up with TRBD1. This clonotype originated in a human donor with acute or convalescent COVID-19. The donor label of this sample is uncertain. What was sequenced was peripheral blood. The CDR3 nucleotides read TGTGCCAGCAGCTCCCCCCGGACAGGGAAGGGTGAAGCTTTCTTT. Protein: CASSSPRTGKGEAFF. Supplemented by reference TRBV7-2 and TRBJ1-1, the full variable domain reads GAGVSQSPSNKVTEKGKDVELRCDPISGHTALYWYRQSLGQGLEFLIYFQGNSAPDKSGLPSDRFSAERTGGSVSTLTIQRTQQEDSAVYLCASSSPRTGKGEAFFGQGTRLTVV.